This paragraph covers one T cell receptor beta chain sequence. Which antigen it targets is not known. The sequenced fragment ends 3 residues before the CDR3 boundary, so the rest is inferred from the germline J gene. TCR beta CDR3 regions were amplified by multiplex PCR from an average of around 1,200 ng genomic DNA per sample using the immunoSEQ assay. To correct primer bias, the assay used a complete synthetic TCR repertoire to set an amplification baseline. The amplicons were sequenced on the Illumina platform. The original methods were these. Sequence errors were corrected by clustering with frequency ratios and a modified nearest-neighbor algorithm, and the sequences were then analyzed in the immunoSEQ Analyzer using IMGT gene definitions. At each rarefaction depth, TCR richness and evenness were averaged across 20 rarefaction repeats, and any sample with fewer sequences than the depth was left out. Relative abundances of V, D and J genes were compared between groups using Wilcoxon rank sum tests, with FDR correction applied. Blinded duplicates gave an intraclass correlation of about 96% for TCR richness and an average of roughly 76% across over 65 gene segments. Held by TCRdb, this immuneACCESS table contains in-frame sequences only and omits some clones. Under half of the omission traces to an unresolved V gene where checked; the cause of the rest is unknown. That table supplies the V and J calls and clone size; D and trimming were determined from the DNA. The sample's table covers 35,000 to 45,000 clones. The top ten clones comprise roughly 1.2% of the sample.

The data belong to a study of T cells in women clearing cervical HPV infection (dated 2018 in TCRdb). With respect to the entire study: The cases were 20 to 25 women with histologically confirmed HPV16-related CIN3 or worse, and 2 of those women had invasive cancers. The approximately 23 controls were women who cleared a single incident HPV16 infection within 12 months without developing precancer or cancer. Case blood was taken at the visit when the lesion was first identified, whereas control blood was taken when infection was no longer detected. For cases, a median interval of about 140 days, with an interquartile range of 90 to 200 days, was observed between lesion detection and blood sampling. Since HLA typing was available for only a few women, HLA type could not be ruled out as a confounder. The exploratory proof-of-principle case-control study was nested within the Guanacaste HPV Natural History Study in Costa Rica and compared TCR repertoires across cervical HPV16 outcomes. Cases were matched to controls by age within five years and by the year the sample was collected. Cases had a median age of almost 35 years and controls had a median age of around 40, with no significant differences in baseline characteristics. In the parent cohort, about 10,000 women aged 18 or older were enrolled in Guanacaste, Costa Rica, during about 1993 to 1994 and were followed for roughly seven years. Quality controls consisted of five blinded duplicates per group, for a total of 60 or so samples made up of roughly 50 participants and around ten replicates.

Paper-wide results and their limitations: T-cell numbers per sample were unknown, so richness differences could reflect varying T-cell content rather than repertoire biology. TRBV6-7 relative abundance was lower in cases than in controls (around 0.11% versus 0.16%; Bonferroni P = 0.0008). By combining richness with V gene abundances, random forest classifiers separated cases from controls with an estimated AUC of roughly 0.84. TCR repertoire richness was significantly higher in CIN3+ cases than in controls across sequencing depths, while evenness did not differ. The cross-sectional design could not show whether associations preceded infection or resulted from it; effector/memory subsets and HPV-specific T cells were not isolated.

Every participant had a single incident cervical HPV16 infection, and prevalent HPV16 infections were excluded. Cervical HPV DNA was detected by MY09/MY11 PCR and genotyped by dot-blot hybridization. Roughly 15 mL of heparinized blood was centrifuged, after which the buffy coat was aliquoted, frozen at -30 degrees C, and then stored at -80 degrees C. QIAGEN kits were used to extract genomic DNA from buffy coat specimens. Reading the germline V gene gives CDR1 MDHEN and CDR2 SYDVKM. Trimming costs V 7 bases and J 5 bases, and their ends lie 18 bases apart. From its cysteine to its phenylalanine, the CDR3 spans 16 amino acids. The DNA shown is the part of the CDR3 that was read: 39 bases, in frame from base 1.

This clonotype originated in a woman aged 18-70 years with a cervical HPV16 infection that either progressed to CIN3+ or cleared (not recorded which). This chain is built from TRBV28 and TRBJ1-6; a tentative D match to TRBD1 spans 6 bases. The sample comprised blood buffy coat. Incomplete CDR3 DNA: TGTGCCAGCACCCCGTTTGCCGGACAGAATAATTCACCC. Its product reads: CASTPFAGQNNSP. The full-length CDR3 reads as CASTPFAGQNNSPLHF.